The rows below give T cell receptor beta chains drawn from one sample of a study of cytomegalovirus exposure and HLA in healthy donors. The assay was immunoSEQ multiplex PCR, and TCRdb's table has in-frame clones only and misses some. Counted here are 30,000 to 45,000 clones, over 40% occurring once; the ten biggest clones make up roughly 6.2%. What was sequenced was PBMCs. The receptors shown here come from a woman in her thirties or forties in good health and CMV-seropositive. The CDR3 runs from the conserved cysteine through the conserved F or W. Fields, in order: clone size, J gene, V gene, D gene, CDR3 DNA, CDR3 protein. The D gene is left open where the match is weak. Expanded clones are given a class, and other clones once, few, many or no size at all.

. | TRBJ2-5 | TRBV28 | TRBD2 | TGTGCCAGCAGCGTATTGGGGACTAGTCTTTGGGAGACCCAGTACTTC | CASSVLGTSLWETQYF
once | TRBJ2-7 | TRBV30 | . | TGTGCCTGGAGTTCGACGATGCCTCGGACAGACGAGCAGTACTTC | CAWSSTMPRTDEQYF
. | TRBJ1-1 | TRBV9 | TRBD1 | TGTGCCAGCAGCGCCCAGGGACAGGGGGCGAGAGCTTTCTTT | CASSAQGQGARAFF
. | TRBJ1-1 | TRBV18 | . | TGTGCCAGCTCCCCCTGGGAGGCCGGCATCTCTGAAGCTTTCTTT | CASSPWEAGISEAFF
. | TRBJ2-3 | TRBV30 | TRBD2 | TGTGCCTGGGGGGAGCGGGGGTGGGCAGATACGCAGTATTTT | CAWGERGWADTQYF
few | TRBJ2-3 | TRBV7-3 | . | TGTGCCAGCAGCTTACGATCGATACTCACAGATACGCAGTATTTT | CASSLRSILTDTQYF
. | TRBJ1-1 | TRBV5-1 | TRBD1 | TGCGCCAGCAGCGAACAGGGGGTGAACACTGAAGCTTTCTTT | CASSEQGVNTEAFF
. | TRBJ1-6 | TRBV10-3 | TRBD1 | TGTGCCATCAATCGGGGAAACAGGGGTCGGAATTCACCCCTCCACTTT | CAINRGNRGRNSPLHF
. | TRBJ2-1 | TRBV2 | . | TGTGCCAGCAGTGAAGACCAGGGTCCCCAGTTCTTC | CASSEDQGPQFF
. | TRBJ2-7 | TRBV12-5 | TRBD1 | TGTGCTAGTGGTACCTGGACAGGGGGCACATACGAGCAGTACTTC | CASGTWTGGTYEQYF
. | TRBJ1-5 | TRBV9 | . | TGTGCCAGCAGCGAAACAGGGTTTAGCAATCAGCCCCAGCATTTT | CASSETGFSNQPQHF
few | TRBJ1-2 | TRBV6-5 | . | TGTGCCAGCAGTACTCAGGACAAGTATTATGGCTACACCTTC | CASSTQDKYYGYTF
. | TRBJ2-2 | TRBV6-5 | . | TGTGCCAGCAGTTGGACAGTTTCTAACACCGGGGAGCTGTTTTTT | CASSWTVSNTGELFF
medium-sized | TRBJ2-7 | TRBV4-1 | TRBD1 | TGCGCCAGCAGCCAATCCGAGGACAGGGTCTACGAGCAGTACTTC | CASSQSEDRVYEQYF
. | TRBJ2-1 | TRBV10-2 | . | TGCGCCAGCAGTGTCACAGGGGGGGCCTACAATGAGCAGTTCTTC | CASSVTGGAYNEQFF
few | TRBJ2-5 | TRBV7-6 | TRBD2 | TGTGCCAGCAGCTTGTTCGGGGGGGCCACGGCTATAAAGACCCAGTACTTC | CASSLFGGATAIKTQYF
few | TRBJ1-6 | TRBV7-9 | . | TGTGCCAGCAGCTTAGAGGGGCTGAATTCACCCCTCCACTTT | CASSLEGLNSPLHF
. | TRBJ1-6 | TRBV6-1 | . | TGTGCCAGCACCAGAGGCCACTCAGGGAATTCACCCCTCCACTTT | CASTRGHSGNSPLHF
. | TRBJ2-3 | TRBV2 | TRBD1 | TGTGCCAGCAGTGACCCGGACAGGGCTCGCACAGATACGCAGTATTTT | CASSDPDRARTDTQYF
. | TRBJ2-3 | TRBV4-3 | TRBD2 | TGCGCCAGCAGCCAAGGGACTAGCGTGGAAGGAGATACGCAGTATTTT | CASSQGTSVEGDTQYF
few | TRBJ2-6 | TRBV5-5 | . | TGTGCCAGCAACCGACAGCTCTCTGGGGCCAACGTCCTGACTTTC | CASNRQLSGANVLTF
. | TRBJ1-5 | TRBV19 | . | TGTGCCAGTAGTATTACCCTTCGGGGCAATCAGCCCCAGCATTTT | CASSITLRGNQPQHF
. | TRBJ1-2 | TRBV7-9 | TRBD1 | TGTGCCAGCAGCATCATTACCGGGACAGGGTTTGGCTACACCTTC | CASSIITGTGFGYTF
. | TRBJ2-7 | TRBV7-9 | TRBD2 | TGTGCCAGCAGCCTGAGACTAGCGGGGGGCTCCTACGAGCAGTACTTC | CASSLRLAGGSYEQYF
. | TRBJ1-6 | TRBV7-2 | TRBD1 | TGTGCCAGCAGCTCGCGGGCAGGGGGCACAGGTTCCTATAATTCACCCCTCCACTTT | CASSSRAGGTGSYNSPLHF
. | TRBJ2-3 | TRBV18 | TRBD2 | TGTGCCAGCTCACCACGACTAGCGGGGGGGCCAGGGCAGTATTTT | CASSPRLAGGPGQYF
. | TRBJ2-7 | TRBV19 | TRBD1 | TGTGCCAGTAGCCAGACAGGGTCGGGATACGAGCAGTACTTC | CASSQTGSGYEQYF
. | TRBJ1-6 | TRBV30 | TRBD1 | TGTGCCTGGAGGCGGACAGGGGGAGTTAATTCACCCCTCCACTTT | CAWRRTGGVNSPLHF
. | TRBJ1-5 | TRBV28 | . | TGTGCCAGCAGGCCTCGCGGGGGATCTGGCCGTCAGCCCCAGCATTTT | CASRPRGGSGRQPQHF
. | TRBJ2-1 | TRBV2 | . | TGTGCCAGCGGGGCTTACAATGAGCAGTTCTTC | CASGAYNEQFF
. | TRBJ2-3 | TRBV5-4 | . | TGTGCCAGCAGCTTGAGTCCCCAAGGGGGCACAGATACGCAGTATTTT | CASSLSPQGGTDTQYF
. | TRBJ2-1 | TRBV7-9 | TRBD1 | TGTGCCAGCAGCTTAGCGGACAGGGGGCTGATCTACAATGAGCAGTTCTTC | CASSLADRGLIYNEQFF
. | TRBJ1-1 | TRBV14 | . | TGTGCCAGCAGCGGCCACACTGAAGCTTTCTTT | CASSGHTEAFF
. | TRBJ2-1 | TRBV4-2 | . | TGTGCCAGCAGCCAAGGGGAGAACAATGAGCAGTTCTTC | CASSQGENNEQFF
medium-sized | TRBJ2-7 | TRBV5-1 | TRBD1 | TGCGCCAGCAGCGATACAGGGGCCTCCTACGAGCAGTACTTC | CASSDTGASYEQYF
. | TRBJ1-1 | TRBV5-6 | . | TGTGCCAGCAGCTTGGGACACATGAACACTGAAGCTTTCTTT | CASSLGHMNTEAFF
. | TRBJ1-6 | TRBV6-4 | . | TGTGCCAGCAGTGAGAGGAGGGATAATTCACCCCTCCACTTT | CASSERRDNSPLHF
few | TRBJ1-4 | TRBV4-1 | TRBD1 | TGCGCCAGCAGCCAAGACCCGACAGGGGGTGGTGAAAAACTGTTTTTT | CASSQDPTGGGEKLFF
. | TRBJ2-7 | TRBV18 | TRBD1 | TGTGCCAGCTCACAGGTTGGACAGGGGGCGTCCGAGCAGTACTTC | CASSQVGQGASEQYF
. | TRBJ1-5 | TRBV7-2 | TRBD1 | TGTGCCAGCAGCCGGGACAGTGGCAATCAGCCCCAGCATTTT | CASSRDSGNQPQHF
. | TRBJ2-1 | TRBV7-9 | . | TGTGCCAGCAGCTCGTTATACGCTCAGACTAGGACCCCTTACAATGAGCAGTTCTTC | CASSSLYAQTRTPYNEQFF
few | TRBJ1-1 | TRBV5-1 | . | TGCGCCAGCAGCTCTATCGGGGGATCCACTGAAGCTTTCTTT | CASSSIGGSTEAFF
few | TRBJ2-7 | TRBV21-1 | . | TGTGCCAGCAGAGTGGGACAGGGTGTCTACGAGCAGTACTTC | CASRVGQGVYEQYF
few | TRBJ2-7 | TRBV6-1 | . | TGTGCCAGCAGTGAAGCGGGGGGGCTAACCCCCTACGAGCAGTACTTC | CASSEAGGLTPYEQYF
few | TRBJ2-7 | TRBV5-1 | TRBD1 | TGCGCCAGCAGCTTGGCGGGACAGGGAGTTCGCGAGCAGTACTTC | CASSLAGQGVREQYF
. | TRBJ2-1 | TRBV2 | TRBD1 | TGTGCCAGCAGTGAAATAGGCAGGGGGCGTTACAATGAGCAGTTCTTC | CASSEIGRGRYNEQFF
. | TRBJ2-3 | TRBV5-1 | . | TGCGCCAGCAGCTTCGGGGGAGGCGCAGATACGCAGTATTTT | CASSFGGGADTQYF
. | TRBJ2-3 | TRBV30 | TRBD1 | TGTGCCTGGAGTGTCGGCCACAGGGGAACCGATACGCAGTATTTT | CAWSVGHRGTDTQYF
. | TRBJ2-3 | TRBV9 | . | TGTGCCAGCAGCGCCAGGGGCCAACTAACAGATACGCAGTATTTT | CASSARGQLTDTQYF
. | TRBJ1-2 | TRBV7-2 | TRBD1 | TGTGCCAGCAGCTTAGAAAGTAGACAGGGACGCTATGGCTACACCTTC | CASSLESRQGRYGYTF
. | TRBJ1-5 | TRBV7-2 | . | TGTGCCAGCAGCTTCCAATTATTGGGGCCCAGGAGCGATCAGCCCCAGCATTTT | CASSFQLLGPRSDQPQHF
. | TRBJ1-4 | TRBV6-5 | TRBD1 | TGTGCCAGCAGTCAAAGGGGGACAGGTCCGGAAAAACTGTTTTTT | CASSQRGTGPEKLFF
. | TRBJ1-6 | TRBV6-5 | . | TGTGCCAGCAGCCGGGAATTTAATAATTCACCCCTCCACTTT | CASSREFNNSPLHF
medium-sized | TRBJ1-1 | TRBV9 | TRBD1 | TGTGCCAGCAGCCTGACGGGACAGGTGAACACTGAAGCTTTCTTT | CASSLTGQVNTEAFF
. | TRBJ2-6 | TRBV5-1 | . | TGCGCCAGCAGCTCCTCTGTTGCTGGGGCCAACGTCCTGACTTTC | CASSSSVAGANVLTF
few | TRBJ2-7 | TRBV2 | . | TGTGCCAGCACCTGGACACTCTCCTACGAGCAGTACTTC | CASTWTLSYEQYF
. | TRBJ2-4 | TRBV6-1 | . | TGTGCCAGCAGTGAAGGCCGACGACTAGCCAAAAACATTCAGTACTTC | CASSEGRRLAKNIQYF
few | TRBJ1-1 | TRBV2 | TRBD1 | TGTGCCAGCAGTGGACAGGGATATACTGAAGCTTTCTTT | CASSGQGYTEAFF